The clone carrying this T cell receptor (beta chain) was observed a handful of times. Germline assignment: CDR1 SGHTA and CDR2 FQGNSA. This CDR3 spans 12 amino acids. TCRdb re-derived calls from the PCR reads in MiXCR, one entry per CDR3 protein. The repertoire includes 15,000 to 20,000 distinct CDR3 sequences, approximately 46% of them detected once, and roughly a third sits in the top ten. The data derive from a study of tumor-infiltrating lymphocytes in oesophageal squamous cell carcinoma. Sequencing was performed on normal esophageal tissue next to the tumor. The chain carries TRBV7-2 and TRBJ2-7, with no clear D. The DNA end favors TRBJ2-1, so the J call may be wrong. This TCR derives from a female donor with esophageal squamous cell carcinoma. CDR3 sequence (DNA): TGTGCCAGCAGCTTAGGGTCCTACGAGCAGTTCTTC. This gives the protein CASSLGSYEQFF.